This T cell receptor (beta chain) was recorded in a study of radiotherapy plus CTLA-4 blockade in lung cancer. General study points: Response, reportedly, was best predicted by interferon-beta along with early blood T cell clone dynamics.

Trimming stripped 4 bases from V and 1 base from J, with 7 bases between. Germline V gives CDR1 SQVTM, CDR2 ANQGSEA. This CDR3 spans 12 amino acids. Chemo-refractory metastatic non-small-cell lung cancer patients underwent focal radiation alongside CTLA-4 blockade with ipilimumab. The data were produced by immunoSEQ multiplex PCR, yet TCRdb's version contains in-frame clones alone and is incomplete. In the table there are 80,000 or so clones, under 80% of which are singletons. Concerning this clone itself: As yet, its antigen is unknown.

The TCR comes from a human donor with non-small cell lung cancer who had a partial response to radiotherapy plus ipilimumab. Some clones in this sample may be carry-over from other donors' samples. The rearrangement links TRBV29-1 to TRBJ1-1, with D unclear. The source was peripheral blood, collected from a patient treated with radiotherapy plus ipilimumab. The DNA for the CDR3 is TGCAGCGTTGGTCTAAGGAACACTGAAGCTTTCTTT. Protein product: CSVGLRNTEAFF.